The subject of this entry is one TCR beta chain. What it binds is unknown. The sample comes from a study of cytomegalovirus exposure and HLA in healthy donors. Study-wide results and limits: Most CMV-associated TCR beta chains were later found to appear HLA-restricted. By HLA locus, TCR association rates varied in a later analysis, with DRB1 showing the most and HLA-C the fewest. Usually a TCR sequence was rare, but some public TCRs were found in many donors.

V dropped 5 bases and J dropped 7; count of bases not matched to a gene: 9. Germline V CDR1 and CDR2: MRHNA, SNTAGT. This CDR3 is built from 16 residues. Amplification used 60 Vbeta primers and 13 Jbeta primers. Sequenced by immunoSEQ multiplex PCR; TCRdb stores in-frame clones only, minus some. The sample lists around 130,000 clones, 81% occurring once. J is TRBJ2-1 and V is TRBV6-4; 12 bases are a match to TRBD1. The TCR sequence derives from a man aged 18-30 years in good health and CMV-seronegative. Sequencing used PBMCs. CDR3 protein: CASSPQPGQGANEQFF. CDR3 coding DNA: TGTGCCAGCAGTCCCCAGCCGGGACAGGGGGCGAATGAGCAGTTCTTC.